Included here is one T cell receptor (beta chain) sequence, with context. CDR1 is MNHEY, CDR2 SVGAGI, per germline. The CDR3 is 13 amino acids. The V and J ends lost 0 bases and 2 bases respectively, with 4 bases between them. Produced via immunoSEQ multiplex PCR; TCRdb's table is partial and in-frame only. Seen here are 400,000 to 450,000 clones, 70% to 90% observed once, and the top ten hold 0.65% to 1%. This sample stems from a study of blood T cell repertoires in COVID-19. Study-level background: The analysed material was cDNA or gDNA that came from T cells, B-cell-depleted T cells, or PBMCs.

The chain couples TRBV6-5 to TRBJ1-2, with unresolved D. Specimen: peripheral blood. The sequence came from a man younger than 30 with COVID-19, enrolled during active disease. The CDR3 sequence: CASSYSGNYGYTF. CDR3 sequence (DNA): TGTGCCAGCAGTTACTCCGGGAACTATGGCTACACCTTC.